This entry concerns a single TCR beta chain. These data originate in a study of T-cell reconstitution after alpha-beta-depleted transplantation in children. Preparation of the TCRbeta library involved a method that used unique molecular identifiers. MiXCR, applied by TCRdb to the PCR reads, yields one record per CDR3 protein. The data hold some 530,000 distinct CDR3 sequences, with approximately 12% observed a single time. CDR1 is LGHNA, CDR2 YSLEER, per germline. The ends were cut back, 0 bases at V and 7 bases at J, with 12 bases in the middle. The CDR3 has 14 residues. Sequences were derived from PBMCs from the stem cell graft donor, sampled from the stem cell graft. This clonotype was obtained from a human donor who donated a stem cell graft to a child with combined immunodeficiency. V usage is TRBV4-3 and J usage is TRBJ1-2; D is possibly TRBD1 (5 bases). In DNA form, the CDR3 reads TGCGCCAGCAGCCAAGATCTACTGGGGGTTGGCTACACCTTC. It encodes CASSQDLLGVGYTF.